This T cell receptor beta chain was identified in a study of molecular identifiers for immune sequencing clone quantification. V dropped 0 bases and J dropped 7 bases, with 15 bases sitting between them. The CDR3 spans 15 residues. Germline V lookup: CDR1 LGHNA, CDR2 YSLEER. TCRdb passed the PCR reads through MiXCR, listing each CDR3 protein once. Among some 590,000 distinct CDR3 sequences, less than 30% were seen once, and the ten largest hold 0.75% to 0.8%. Many counts were recorded for this clonotype. The V and J genes are TRBV4-3 and TRBJ1-1; no firm D call. Sequenced material: naive CD8+ T cells from blood, with Jurkat cell RNA spiked in. Noted subset: FACS-sorted CD8+CD4-CCR7+CD45RA+ naive T cells. The TCR comes from a human donor in good health. Some libraries in this study had Jurkat cell RNA spiked in. CDR3 nucleotides: TGCGCCAGCAGCCAAGAGTGGATTGGGGAGAATGAAGCTTTCTTT. Amino acids: CASSQEWIGENEAFF.